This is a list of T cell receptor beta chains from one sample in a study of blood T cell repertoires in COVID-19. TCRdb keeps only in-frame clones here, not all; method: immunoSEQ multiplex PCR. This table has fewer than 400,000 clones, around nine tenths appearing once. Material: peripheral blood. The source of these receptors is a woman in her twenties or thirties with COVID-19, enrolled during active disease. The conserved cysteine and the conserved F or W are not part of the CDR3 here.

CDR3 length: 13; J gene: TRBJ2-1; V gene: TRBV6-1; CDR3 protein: ASSEAMSSYNEQF
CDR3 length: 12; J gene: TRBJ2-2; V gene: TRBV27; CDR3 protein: ASSPSDKRRELF
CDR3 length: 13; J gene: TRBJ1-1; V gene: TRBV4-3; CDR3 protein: ASSLGAGMNTEAF
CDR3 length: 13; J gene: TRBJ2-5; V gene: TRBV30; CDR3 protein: AWRDGAGVPETQY
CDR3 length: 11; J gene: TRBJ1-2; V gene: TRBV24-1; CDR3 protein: ATSDLPGYGYT
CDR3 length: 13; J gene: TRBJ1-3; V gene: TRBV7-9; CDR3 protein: ASSLAGEGGNTIY
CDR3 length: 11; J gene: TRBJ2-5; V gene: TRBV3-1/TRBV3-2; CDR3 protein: ASSQDPAETQY
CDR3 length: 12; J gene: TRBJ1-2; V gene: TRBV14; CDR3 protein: ASSQGGAGYGYT
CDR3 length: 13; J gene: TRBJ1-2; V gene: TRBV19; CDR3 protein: ASSIQGAKAYGYT
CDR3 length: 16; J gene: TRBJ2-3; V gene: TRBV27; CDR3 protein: ASSVRLAGAYFTDTQY
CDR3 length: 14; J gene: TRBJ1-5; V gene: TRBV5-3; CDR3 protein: ARSLKGEPSNQPQH
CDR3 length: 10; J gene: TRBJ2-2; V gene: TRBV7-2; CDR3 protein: ASSAVAGELF
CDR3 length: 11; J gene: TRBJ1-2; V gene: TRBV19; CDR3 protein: ASSKRDRDRYT
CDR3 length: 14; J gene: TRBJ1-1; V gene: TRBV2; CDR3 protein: ASSDGTGGARTEAF
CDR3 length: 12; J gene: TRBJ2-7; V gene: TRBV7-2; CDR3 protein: ASSLEGGSYEQY
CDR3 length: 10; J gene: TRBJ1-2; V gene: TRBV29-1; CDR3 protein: SVDFTDYGYT
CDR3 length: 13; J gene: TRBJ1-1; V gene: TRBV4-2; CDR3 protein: ASRYRGGRNTEAF
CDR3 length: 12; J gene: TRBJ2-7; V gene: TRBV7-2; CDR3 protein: ASSLAAGAYEQY
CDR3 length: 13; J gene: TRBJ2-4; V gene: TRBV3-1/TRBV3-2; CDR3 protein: ASSPGLVAKNIQY
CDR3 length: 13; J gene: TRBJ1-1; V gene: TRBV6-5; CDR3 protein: ASSLHGQGGNEAF
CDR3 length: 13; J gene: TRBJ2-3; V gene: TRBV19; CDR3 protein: ASSMVGGGKDTQY
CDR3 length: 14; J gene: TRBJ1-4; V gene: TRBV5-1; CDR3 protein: ASRPTGGRLNEKLF
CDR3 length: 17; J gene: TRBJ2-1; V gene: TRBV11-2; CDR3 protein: ASSLARGGASGEYNEQF
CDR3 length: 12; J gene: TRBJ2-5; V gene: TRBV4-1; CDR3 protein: ASSQGSGSETQY
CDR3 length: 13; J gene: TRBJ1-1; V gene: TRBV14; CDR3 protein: ASSQDPGWNTEAF
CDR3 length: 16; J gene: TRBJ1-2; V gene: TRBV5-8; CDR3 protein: ASSLKLSFWTGGYGYT
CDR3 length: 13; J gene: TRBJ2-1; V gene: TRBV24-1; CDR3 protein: ATSDASGGFNEQF
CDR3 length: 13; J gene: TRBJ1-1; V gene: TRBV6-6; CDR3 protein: ASSPRGQGAQEAF
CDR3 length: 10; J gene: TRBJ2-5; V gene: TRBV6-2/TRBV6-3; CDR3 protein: ASSLPWQTQY
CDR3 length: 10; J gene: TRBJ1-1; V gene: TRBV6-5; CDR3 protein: ASSSRATEAF
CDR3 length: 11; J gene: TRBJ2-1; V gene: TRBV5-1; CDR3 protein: ASSVLEPNEQF
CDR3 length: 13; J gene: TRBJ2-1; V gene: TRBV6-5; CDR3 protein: ASRRTGSGNNEQF
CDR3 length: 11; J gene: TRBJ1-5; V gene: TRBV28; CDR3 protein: ASSLRTVRPFH
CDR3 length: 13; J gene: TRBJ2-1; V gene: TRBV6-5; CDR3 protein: ASRSPGQGASEQF
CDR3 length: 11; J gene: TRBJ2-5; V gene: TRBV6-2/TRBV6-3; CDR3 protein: ASSSQGQETQY
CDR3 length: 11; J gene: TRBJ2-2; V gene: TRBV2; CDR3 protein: ASRTGTPGELF
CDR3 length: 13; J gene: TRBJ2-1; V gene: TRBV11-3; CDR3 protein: ASSERGQAYNEQF
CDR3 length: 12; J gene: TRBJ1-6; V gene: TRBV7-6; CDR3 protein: ASSFGQGNSPLH
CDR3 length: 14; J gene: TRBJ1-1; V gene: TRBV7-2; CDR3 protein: ASSHHPDRVGTEAF
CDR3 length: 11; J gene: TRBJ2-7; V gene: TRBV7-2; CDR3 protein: ASSLGDSYEQY
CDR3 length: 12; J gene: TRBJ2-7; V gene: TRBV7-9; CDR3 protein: ASSLAGQGTEQY